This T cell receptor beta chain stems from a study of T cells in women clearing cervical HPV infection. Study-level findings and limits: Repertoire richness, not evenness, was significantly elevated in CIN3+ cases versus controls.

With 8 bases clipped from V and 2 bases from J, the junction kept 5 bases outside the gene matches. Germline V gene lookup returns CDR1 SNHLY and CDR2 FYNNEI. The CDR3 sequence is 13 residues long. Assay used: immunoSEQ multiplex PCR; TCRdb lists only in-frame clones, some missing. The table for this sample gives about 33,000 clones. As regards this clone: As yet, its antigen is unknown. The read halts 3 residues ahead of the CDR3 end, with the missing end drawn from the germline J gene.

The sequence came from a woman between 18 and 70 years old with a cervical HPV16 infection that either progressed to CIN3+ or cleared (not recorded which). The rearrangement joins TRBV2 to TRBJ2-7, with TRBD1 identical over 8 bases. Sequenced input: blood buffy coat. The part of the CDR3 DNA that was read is TGTGCCAGCCGACGGGACAGGACCTACGAG. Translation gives CASRRDRTYE. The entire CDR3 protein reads CASRRDRTYEQYF. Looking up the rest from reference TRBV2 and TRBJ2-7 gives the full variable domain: EPEVTQTPSHQVTQMGQEVILRCVPISNHLYFYWYRQILGQKVEFLVSFYNNEISEKSEIFDDQFSVERPDGSNFTLKIRSTKLEDSAMYFCASRRDRTYEQYFGPGTRLTVT.